What follows are 26 T cell receptor beta chains derived from one specimen sequenced in a study of blood T cell repertoires in COVID-19. Produced via immunoSEQ multiplex PCR; TCRdb's table is partial and in-frame only. Of around 100,000 clones in the sample, 70% to 90% were seen once. Input material: peripheral blood. The receptors shown here come from a human donor in a cohort sampled during active COVID-19.

The chain is built from TRBV7-2 and TRBJ2-2, with 8 positions matching TRBD2. The ends lost 4 bases at V and 5 bases at J; junction bases unmatched: 6. This CDR3 region has 15 residues. Per germline, CDR1 SGHTA and CDR2 FQGNSA. CDR3: CASSSGRAWTGELFF. The CDR3 region has the DNA TGTGCCAGCAGCTCCGGGAGGGCCTGGACCGGGGAGCTGTTTTTT.

The chain links TRBV7-6 to TRBJ2-7, with TRBD1 matching over 10 bases. The CDR3 extends over 13 amino acids. The J segment lost 1 base and the V segment lost 8 bases, leaving 2 bases of the junction unmatched. The germline V gene has CDR1 SGHVS and CDR2 FNYEAQ. The chain's CDR3 is CASSGQGSYEQYF. CDR3 sequence (DNA): TGTGCCAGCTCGGGACAGGGGTCCTACGAGCAGTACTTC.

The chain employs TRBV10-3 and TRBJ1-2, with 9 bases lining up with TRBD1. The CDR3 is made up of 17 amino acids. Trimming took 4 bases from V and 12 from J; bases not matched to a gene: 21. Per the germline V gene, CDR1 is ENHRY and CDR2 is SYGVKD. CDR3 region: CAISGAGQGESMAIHTF. The CDR3 region has the DNA TGTGCCATCAGTGGTGCGGGACAGGGTGAATCTATGGCTATACACACCTTC.

This clone was seen more than once but under ten times. The chain links TRBV3-1 (or the pseudogene TRBV3-2) to TRBJ2-3; the match to TRBD2 covers 12 bases. CDR3 length equals 18 residues. Germline-derived CDR1 and CDR2 are LGHDT and YNNKEL (reference sequence). Unmatched junction bases numbered 9, after V lost 4 bases and J lost 1 base. This chain's CDR3 is CASSPTGRLAGGTDTQYF. The CDR3 nucleotides are TGTGCCAGCAGCCCGACAGGACGACTAGCGGGGGGCACAGATACGCAGTATTTT.

This sequence joins TRBV4-1 and TRBJ2-5; a weak D match, TRBD2 (6 bases). Between the trimmed V and J ends, which lost 4 bases and 3 bases, there was a span of 15 bases. CDR3 length: 15 amino acids. Germline lookup yields CDR1 MGHRA and CDR2 YSYEKL. The CDR3 nucleotides read TGCGCCAGCAGCCCTTTGGGCGGGATTAAAGAGACCCAGTACTTC. Translating it yields CASSPLGGIKETQYF.

This clone was detected a few times. J is TRBJ2-3 and V is TRBV7-9, with a possible D match to TRBD2 (6 bases). The germline V gene has CDR1 SEHNR and CDR2 FQNEAQ (reference sequence). This CDR3 region has 14 residues. Deletions cut 4 bases from V and 6 bases from J, with 14 bases between. For the CDR3, the DNA is TGTGCCAGCAGCTCGACTAGTCTCCGCGATACGCAGTATTTT. Translation: CASSSTSLRDTQYF.

In regard to this clone: The same CDR3 is also encoded by other DNA sequences in this sample. J is TRBJ1-1 and V is TRBV12-3 or TRBV12-4, with D maybe TRBD1 (5 bases). The CDR3 is made up of 13 amino acids. The V gene lost 3 bases and the J gene lost 2 bases, with 7 bases spanning the gap. The CDR3 spells CASSLGGNTEAFF. The CDR3 region has the DNA TGTGCCAGCAGTTTGGGGGGTAACACTGAAGCTTTCTTT.

The chain combines TRBV5-1 with TRBJ2-7, with 7 bases aligning to TRBD1. V lost 7 bases and J lost 2; bases outside the gene matches: 0. Per the germline V gene, CDR1 is SGHRS and CDR2 is YFSETQ. CDR3 length: 11 amino acids. The CDR3 DNA reads as TGCGCCAGCGGGACAGCCTACGAGCAGTACTTC. Protein: CASGTAYEQYF.

The J gene is TRBJ1-1, the V gene TRBV6-6, with D hard to call. This CDR3 is 12 amino acids long. Trimming cost V 7 bases and J 1 base, with 7 bases left between them. Looked up from germline, CDR1 is MNHNY and CDR2 is SVGAGI (reference sequence). The CDR3 sequence is CASNPGNTEAFF. The CDR3 nucleotides read TGTGCCAGCAACCCGGGGAACACTGAAGCTTTCTTT.

The chain uses TRBV7-9 and TRBJ1-4; TRBD1 aligns across 9 bases. V trimming: 3 bases; J trimming: 4 bases; junction bases outside the gene matches: 3. This CDR3 is 15 amino acids long. The germline V gene has CDR1 SEHNR and CDR2 FQNEAQ (reference sequence). CDR3 nucleotides: TGTGCCAGCAGCTTTTTGGGACAGGGTAATGAAAAACTGTTTTTT. It translates to CASSFLGQGNEKLFF.

The chain combines TRBV3-1 (or the pseudogene TRBV3-2) with TRBJ2-3; 8 positions match TRBD2. This CDR3 contains 15 residues. Germline V gives CDR1 LGHDT, CDR2 YNNKEL (reference sequence). Trimming cost V 5 bases and J 6 bases; bases outside gene matches: 10. The CDR3 region is CASSARGGLTDTQYF. The CDR3, as DNA: TGTGCCAGCAGCGCCCGCGGGGGGCTTACGGATACGCAGTATTTT.

The chain combines TRBV19 with TRBJ2-7; D is perhaps TRBD1 (5 bases). This CDR3 has 13 amino acids. Trimming took 6 bases from V and 0 from J, leaving 9 bases between them. Germline loops: CDR1 LNHDA, CDR2 SQIVND (reference sequence). The DNA for the CDR3 is TGTGCCAGTAGCAGGGAAGTCTCCTACGAGCAGTACTTC. It codes for CASSREVSYEQYF. Filled out from reference TRBV19 and TRBJ2-7, the complete variable domain reads DGGITQSPKYLFRKEGQNVTLSCEQNLNHDAMYWYRQDPGQGLRLIYYSQIVNDFQKGDIAEGYSVSREKKESFPLTVTSAQKNPTAFYLCASSREVSYEQYFGPGTRLTVT.

The rearrangement uses TRBV18 and TRBJ2-3, with TRBD1 as a possible D gene (5 bases). This CDR3 has 14 residues. CDR1 is KGHSH and CDR2 is LQKENI in the germline V gene. Deletions cut 6 bases from V and 4 bases from J, with 14 bases between. CDR3 residues: CASSYQPGPDTQYF. As DNA, the CDR3 is TGTGCCAGCTCGTACCAACCAGGGCCAGATACGCAGTATTTT. Full variable domain (outside the CDR3, taken from reference TRBV18 and TRBJ2-3): NAGVMQNPRHLVRRRGQEARLRCSPMKGHSHVYWYRQLPEEGLKFMVYLQKENIIDESGMPKERFSAEFPKEGPSILRIQQVVRGDSAAYFCASSYQPGPDTQYFGPGTRLTVL.

This clone was seen once. The rearrangement uses TRBV6-2 or TRBV6-3 and TRBJ2-7, with TRBD2 matching over 8 bases. There are 13 residues in the CDR3. Germline CDR1 is MNHEY and CDR2 is SVGEGT. V gave up 2 bases and J gave up 6 bases; unmatched junction bases: 3. The chain's CDR3 is CASSYTSGSEQYF. In nucleotides, the CDR3 is TGTGCCAGCAGTTACACTAGCGGCTCCGAGCAGTACTTC.

The chain employs TRBV9 and TRBJ2-7, with a tentative D call TRBD2 (6 bases). Trimming pared 3 bases from V and 0 bases from J, leaving 13 bases between. The CDR3 contains 15 residues. CDR1 SGDLS and CDR2 YYNGEE come from the germline V gene. CDR3 protein: CASSGHRGLSYEQYF. The CDR3 coding sequence is TGTGCCAGCAGCGGACATAGGGGACTCTCCTACGAGCAGTACTTC.

The genes are TRBV4-1 and TRBJ2-7, with TRBD1 identical over 9 bases. V was clipped by 7 bases and J by 1 base; unmatched bases: 11. Germline CDR1 and CDR2: MGHRA and YSYEKL. The CDR3 contains 16 residues. Here the CDR3 DNA reads TGCGCCAGCATCAATGCGGACGGGACAGGGTCCTACGAGCAGTACTTC. Encoded protein: CASINADGTGSYEQYF.

V gene TRBV5-4 combines with J gene TRBJ1-5; D is uncertain. V dropped 3 bases and J dropped 0 bases, with 13 bases sitting between them. From germline, CDR1 is SGHNT and CDR2 YYREEE (reference sequence). The CDR3 contains 16 residues. CDR3 region: CASSSDGGNSNQPQHF. The DNA of the CDR3 is TGTGCCAGCAGCTCCGACGGAGGAAATAGCAATCAGCCCCAGCATTTT.

This chain joins TRBV7-9 and TRBJ2-2, with TRBD1 matching over 8 bases. The CDR3 has 17 amino acids. Germline lookup yields CDR1 SEHNR and CDR2 FQNEAQ (reference sequence). V lost 4 bases, J lost 4 bases, and 11 bases stayed unmatched. In DNA, the CDR3 is TGTGCCAGCAGCTCACTGTCGAGACAGGGGCCCACCGGGGAGCTGTTTTTT. It specifies CASSSLSRQGPTGELFF.

The chain employs TRBV7-2 and TRBJ2-3, with 16 positions matching TRBD2. Germline V CDR1 and CDR2: SGHTA, FQGNSA. The CDR3 loop spans 17 amino acids. V dropped 5 bases and J dropped 0; count of bases not matched to a gene: 2. CDR3: CASSLGLAGGSTDTQYF. DNA of the CDR3: TGTGCCAGCAGCCTGGGACTAGCGGGGGGGAGCACAGATACGCAGTATTTT.

The chain joins TRBV12-3 or TRBV12-4 to TRBJ1-6; possibly TRBD1 for D (6 bases). This CDR3 spans 12 amino acids. The V and J ends lost 4 bases and 10 bases respectively, with 8 bases between them. CDR3 in amino acids: CASSYRASPLHF. The CDR3, as DNA: TGTGCCAGCAGTTACAGGGCCTCACCCCTCCACTTT.

This clone was observed once. This chain joins TRBV5-3 and TRBJ2-1; TRBD2 matches 14 bases. TRBV5-3 is marked as an open reading frame, function uncertain. The CDR3 is 16 amino acids. The V gene end was trimmed by 4 bases and the J gene end by 6 bases; junction bases not matched to a gene: 6. In DNA, the CDR3 is TGTGCCAGAAGCCCAGGGACTAGCGGGAGCATCAATGAGCAGTTCTTC. Encoded protein: CARSPGTSGSINEQFF.

This chain joins TRBV24-1 and TRBJ2-1; 10 bases line up with TRBD2. The germline V gene has CDR1 KGHDR and CDR2 SFDVKD. The CDR3 runs 16 residues. After removal of 2 bases from V and 4 bases from J, the junction contained 4 bases not matched to a gene. CDR3 coding DNA: TGTGCCACCAGTGATTCTAGGACTAGCGGTTACAATGAGCAGTTCTTC. Translation gives CATSDSRTSGYNEQFF.

The V call is TRBV2, the J call TRBJ1-2; D remains ambiguous. V was trimmed by 1 base and J by 4 bases, leaving 7 bases between them. Germline CDR1 reads SNHLY; CDR2 reads FYNNEI. The CDR3 length is 13 residues. Here the CDR3 DNA reads TGTGCCAGCAGTGAAGAGGGAGGCTATGGCTACACCTTC. It yields the protein CASSEEGGYGYTF.

The CDR3 bases are TGTGCCAGCAGTTCATTAGACTTGAACACTGAAGCTTTCTTT. Translation: CASSSLDLNTEAFF. V usage is TRBV2 and J usage is TRBJ1-1; no clear D gene. CDR3 length: 14 amino acids. Germline V gives CDR1 SNHLY, CDR2 FYNNEI. Trimming cost V 5 bases and J 0 bases, with 10 bases left between them.

The chain couples TRBV3-1 (or the pseudogene TRBV3-2) to TRBJ1-1, with TRBD1 matching over 7 bases. Germline assignment: CDR1 LGHDT and CDR2 YNNKEL (reference sequence). V was pared by 5 bases and J by 8 bases, with 5 bases of the junction left unmatched. CDR3 length equals 12 residues. CDR3 DNA sequence: TGTGCCAGCAGCTTGAGGGGGCGGGAAGCTTTCTTT. It encodes CASSLRGREAFF.

J is TRBJ1-2 and V is TRBV15, with 8 bases that match TRBD1. Germline V lookup: CDR1 LNHNV, CDR2 YYDKDF (reference sequence). The CDR3 length is 16 residues. V shed 0 bases, J shed 4 bases, and the junction held 7 bases outside the gene matches. As DNA, the CDR3 is TGTGCCACCAGCAGAGATTCCCGGACAGGGAGCTATGGCTACACCTTC. Its translation: CATSRDSRTGSYGYTF.